This T cell receptor (beta chain) stems from a study of siplizumab effects on memory and regulatory T cells. Study outcomes and limitations: Treg origin accounted for an average of approximately 67% of mappable alloreactive CD4+ clones with siplizumab and roughly 26% in controls.

The CDR3 sequence is 17 residues long. J lost 0 bases, V lost 2 bases, and 5 bases had no gene match. The germline V gene has CDR1 LGHNT and CDR2 FRNRAP. Every sample had approximately 10^5 of its TCR templates assayed. Sequenced by immunoSEQ multiplex PCR; TCRdb stores in-frame clones only, minus some. Among 70,000 to 95,000 clones, roughly 97% were seen once, and the ten largest hold less than 0.035%. Unstimulated naive, memory, effector memory and TEMRA subsets underwent sequencing in a few donor pairs. About this clone: The target antigen is unknown.

The chain couples TRBV12-5 to TRBJ2-7; TRBD2 matches 12 bases. The TCR was taken from a human donor in good health. The sequenced sample consisted of naive CD4+ T cells sorted from blood. The CDR3 here is CASGLIRGLAGSYEQYF. The CDR3 DNA is TGTGCTAGTGGTTTGATCCGGGGACTAGCGGGCTCCTACGAGCAGTACTTC. The full variable domain, its missing parts supplied by reference TRBV12-5 and TRBJ2-7, is DARVTQTPRHKVTEMGQEVTMRCQPILGHNTVFWYRQTMMQGLELLAYFRNRAPLDDSGMPKDRFSAEMPDATLATLKIQPSEPRDSAVYFCASGLIRGLAGSYEQYFGPGTRLTVT.